A single sample gave rise to the 10 T cell receptor beta chains below, sequenced in a study of PD-1 blockade in classical Hodgkin lymphoma. The assay was immunoSEQ multiplex PCR, and TCRdb's table has in-frame clones only and misses some. The sample consists of tens of thousands of clones, 60% to 75% of them appearing once. This sample's time point: cycle 4 day 1 (C4D1), after five to seven weeks of nivolumab. Exposure to brentuximab vedotin varied, and each patient had relapsed following autologous stem cell transplantation. Here the sequenced sample was peripheral blood mononuclear cells (PBMCs), taken before the fourth cycle of nivolumab. The receptors here all came from a human donor with classical Hodgkin lymphoma.

V and J are TRBV15 and TRBJ2-1, with TRBD2 matching 7 bases. This CDR3 comprises 14 residues. Per the germline V gene, CDR1 is LNHNV and CDR2 is YYDKDF (reference sequence). V shed 1 base and J 10 bases; nucleotides not matched to a gene: 7. The CDR3 reads CATSRGGLETEQFF. In DNA form, the CDR3 reads TGTGCCACCAGCAGAGGTGGACTAGAAACGGAGCAGTTCTTC.

J is TRBJ2-3 and V is TRBV5-1; D may be TRBD1 (5 bases). Between the trimmed V and J ends, which lost 2 bases and 2 bases, there was a span of 9 bases. In germline, CDR1 is SGHRS, CDR2 YFSETQ. The CDR3 has 14 residues. The CDR3 here is CASSLQANTDTQYF. The CDR3 DNA reads TGCGCCAGCAGCTTACAGGCGAACACAGATACGCAGTATTTT. Looking up the rest from reference TRBV5-1 and TRBJ2-3 gives the full variable domain: KAGVTQTPRYLIKTRGQQVTLSCSPISGHRSVSWYQQTPGQGLQFLFEYFSETQRNKGNFPGRFSGRQFSNSRSEMNVSTLELGDSALYLCASSLQANTDTQYFGPGTRLTVL.

The sample holds one count of this clone. The chain carries TRBV18 and TRBJ1-3, with 9 positions matching TRBD1. The CDR3 sequence is 14 residues long. The germline V gene has CDR1 KGHSH and CDR2 LQKENI. V lost 3 bases to trimming and J lost 4 bases; unmatched junction nucleotides: 1. CDR3 DNA sequence: TGTGCCAGCTCACCTGGGACAGGGGGAAACACCATATATTTT. Protein sequence: CASSPGTGGNTIYF.

The chain is built from TRBV5-1 and TRBJ2-7; 10 bases map to TRBD1. V was pared by 4 bases and J by 5 bases, with 9 bases of the junction left unmatched. This CDR3 has 15 amino acids. CDR1 and CDR2 from the germline V gene are SGHRS and YFSETQ. The CDR3 DNA reads as TGCGCCAGCAGCCTCGGACAGGGGGGACCGAACGAGCAGTACTTC. It codes for CASSLGQGGPNEQYF. Full variable domain (missing parts from reference TRBV5-1 and TRBJ2-7): KAGVTQTPRYLIKTRGQQVTLSCSPISGHRSVSWYQQTPGQGLQFLFEYFSETQRNKGNFPGRFSGRQFSNSRSEMNVSTLELGDSALYLCASSLGQGGPNEQYFGPGTRLTVT.

This clone is labeled as medium-sized (0.01 to 0.1%). This chain uses TRBV29-1 with TRBJ2-7, with 7 bases fitting TRBD2. Trimming at V came to 7 bases and at J to 5 bases, leaving 8 bases not matched to a gene. The germline CDR1 and CDR2 sequences are SQVTM and ANQGSEA. The CDR3 has 12 residues. In nucleotides, the CDR3 is TGCAGCGCCTGGGGGGGGACCGACGAGCAGTACTTC. It specifies CSAWGGTDEQYF.

The chain combines TRBV9 with TRBJ2-7; 9 nucleotides align to TRBD1. Germline V gene sequence: CDR1 SGDLS, CDR2 YYNGEE. The junction had 22 bases not matched to a gene; V was cut back by 1 base and J by 5 bases. The CDR3 spans 20 residues. The CDR3 sequence: CASSVPPLPLVGQGPHEQYF. The DNA of the CDR3 is TGTGCCAGCAGCGTACCTCCCTTACCACTGGTGGGACAGGGCCCCCACGAGCAGTACTTC.

V gene TRBV6-5 combines with J gene TRBJ2-1; possibly TRBD2 for D (7 bases). V gave up 8 bases and J gave up 6 bases, with 14 bases separating them. The germline gives CDR1 MNHEY, CDR2 SVGAGI. The CDR3 covers 13 residues. The CDR3 reads CASGRGAPNEQFF. In nucleotides, the CDR3 is TGTGCCAGCGGCCGGGGGGCCCCCAATGAGCAGTTCTTC.

The genes are TRBV11-2 and TRBJ1-2, with D maybe TRBD1 (5 bases). Germline CDR1 reads SGHAT; CDR2 reads FQNNGV. V shed 6 bases and J shed 2 bases, with 13 bases lying between them. This CDR3 has 14 amino acids. As DNA, the CDR3 is TGTGCCAGCAGTCAGGGTCCTATAAACTATGGCTACACCTTC. It specifies CASSQGPINYGYTF.

V is TRBV7-2 and J is TRBJ2-7, with TRBD2 matching 11 bases. CDR3 length equals 14 residues. V gave up 4 bases and J gave up 4 bases; unmatched junction bases: 3. From germline, CDR1 is SGHTA and CDR2 FQGNSA. CDR3 residues: CASSYGLAGYEQYF. The CDR3, as DNA: TGTGCCAGCAGCTACGGACTAGCGGGTTACGAGCAGTACTTC.

V usage is TRBV6-5 and J usage is TRBJ2-2; TRBD1 aligns across 8 bases. The CDR3 is 15 amino acids. CDR1 and CDR2 (germline): MNHEY, SVGAGI. Trimming cost V 9 bases and J 4 bases; bases outside gene matches: 10. In DNA form, the CDR3 reads TGTGCCAGTTACAGGGGGAGTTCGGGCACCGGGGAGCTGTTTTTT. This translates into CASYRGSSGTGELFF.